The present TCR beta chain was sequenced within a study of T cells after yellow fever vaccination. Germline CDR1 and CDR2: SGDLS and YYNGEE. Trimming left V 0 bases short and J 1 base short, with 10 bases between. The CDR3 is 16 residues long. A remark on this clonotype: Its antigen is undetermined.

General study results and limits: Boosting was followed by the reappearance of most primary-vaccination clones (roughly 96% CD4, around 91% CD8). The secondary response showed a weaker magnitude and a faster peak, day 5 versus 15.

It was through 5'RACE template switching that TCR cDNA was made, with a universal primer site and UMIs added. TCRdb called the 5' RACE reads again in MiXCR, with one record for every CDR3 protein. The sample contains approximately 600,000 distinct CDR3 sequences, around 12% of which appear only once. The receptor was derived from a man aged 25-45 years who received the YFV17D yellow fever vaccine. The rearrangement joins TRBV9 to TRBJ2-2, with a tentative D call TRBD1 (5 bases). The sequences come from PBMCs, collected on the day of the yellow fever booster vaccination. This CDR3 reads CASSVDPGWNTGELFF. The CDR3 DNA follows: TGTGCCAGCAGCGTAGATCCAGGGTGGAACACCGGGGAGCTGTTTTTT.